The source of this T cell receptor beta chain is a study of Ad26.COV2.S vaccination and SARS-CoV-2 variants. The CDR3 has 13 residues. V lost 2 bases to trimming and J lost 0 bases, with 4 bases between them. CDR1 is WNHNN, CDR2 SYGVQD, per germline (reference sequence). This table comes from immunoSEQ multiplex PCR, and its TCRdb copy is limited to in-frame clones, with some not included. The sample contains around 350,000 clones, about 91% of which appear only once. The clonotype originates from a human donor who had recovered from COVID-19. Sequenced here: peripheral blood, sampled after recovery from COVID-19. This sequence joins TRBV10-1 and TRBJ2-5; D unclear. The CDR3 here is CASSEPNQETQYF. For the CDR3, the DNA is TGCGCCAGCAGTGAGCCGAACCAAGAGACCCAGTACTTC.